This T cell receptor beta chain was recorded in a study of shared clonotypes between healthy human individuals. Study-wide results and limits: A small donor pool kept down the genetic and exposure-history diversity that was represented.

The protocol was immunoSEQ multiplex PCR, while the TCRdb copy is restricted to in-frame clones and leaves out a portion. This repertoire shows approximately 2.3 million clones, about 92% found once; its top ten account for about 0.37%. In the case of this clone: Its matching antigen is unknown.

Losses at the gene ends were 4 bases for V and 5 bases for J; bases not matched to a gene: 19. Looked up from germline, CDR1 is SGHDN and CDR2 is FVKESK. The CDR3 is 19 amino acids. The chain joins TRBV14 to TRBJ1-1, with 10 bases identical to TRBD1. This receptor was obtained from a man younger than 30 in good health. Some clones in this sample may be carry-over from other donors' samples. Sequencing was carried out using naive CD4+ T cells from PBMCs. The subset was: CD45RA+ positively selected. The CDR3 coding sequence is TGTGCCAGCAGCCCTCCCGTGGGGACAGGGGCGCGGTCCGCAACTGAAGCTTTCTTT. It specifies CASSPPVGTGARSATEAFF.